The TCR beta chain described here comes from a study of shared clonotypes between healthy human individuals. About the research overall: For every donor, three CD4 naive, three CD4 memory, two CD8 naive and one CD8 memory plates were used. Study-wide findings and caveats: Collection of samples was limited to blood; tissue repertoires likely differ. Clonotype sharing across donors was expected to vary with sequencing depth.

The count of this clone is one. The antigen remains unidentified. Profiled with immunoSEQ multiplex PCR; TCRdb holds only in-frame clones, not every one. There are about 1.1 million clones in the sample; around three quarters occur only once, and around 0.61% lies in the top ten. The ends lost 5 bases at V and 2 bases at J; junction bases unmatched: 5. The CDR3 has 14 residues. Germline V gene data show CDR1 as MNHEY and CDR2 as SVGAGI. The chain uses TRBV6-5 and TRBJ2-7; 8 positions match TRBD1. Sequencing was done on a sample of memory CD4+ T cells from PBMCs. Subset described: CD45RA-negative fraction. The clonotype comes from a man younger than 35 in good health. Some clones in this sample may be carry-over from other donors' samples. This chain's CDR3 is CASSLGQGTYEQYF. The CDR3 DNA sequence: TGTGCCAGCAGTCTCGGACAGGGTACCTACGAGCAGTACTTC.